The clone carrying this TCR beta chain was counted between two and nine times. The cDNA had a unique molecular identifier and a template-switch universal primer site. TCRdb processed the 5' RACE reads anew with MiXCR; each CDR3 protein has one entry. The repertoire holds 600,000 to 850,000 distinct CDR3 sequences, with over 15% as singletons. The data were taken from a study of identical twins. Germline CDR1 is SGHRS and CDR2 is YFSETQ. Trimming left V 4 bases short and J 1 base short, with 11 bases between. The CDR3 is made up of 14 amino acids. These sequences were also reported in another study, on T cells expressing NK-cell markers.

This clonotype was sampled from a woman aged 18-29 years in good health. The genes are TRBV5-1 and TRBJ1-1; D is perhaps TRBD1 (5 bases). The sequencing sample was made of PBMCs. CDR3 in DNA: TGCGCCAGCAGCGCCGGGGCACGGAACACTGAAGCTTTCTTT. Its translation: CASSAGARNTEAFF.